In its sample, the clone carrying this T cell receptor (beta chain) was seen many times. No antigen is known for it. What was amplified from RNA transcripts were TCR beta CDR3 regions. The HTBI primer set drove a first-round RT-PCR of the TCR CDR3. MiXCR, applied by TCRdb to the multiplex PCR reads, yields one record per CDR3 protein. The repertoire holds approximately 380,000 distinct CDR3 sequences, with about 18% as singletons. Hyperthyroidism was newly diagnosed in patients aged 18 to 65 (duration under 2 months). Exclusion followed for patients with uncontrolled infection, other autoimmune disease, pregnancy or lactation. The sample belongs to a study of T cells in Graves' hyperthyroidism and ophthalmopathy. Findings and limits, study-wide: Among clonotypes expanded in thyroid above 0.001, most were also found in blood. The authors' 13 V-J model separated ophthalmopathy from stable hyperthyroidism.

This CDR3 comprises 15 residues. Per the germline V gene, CDR1 is MNHNS and CDR2 is SASEGT. Trimming took off 2 bases at V and 3 bases at J, with 14 bases between the two ends. This TCR came from a woman younger than 30 with Graves' hyperthyroidism. The chain joins TRBV6-1 to TRBJ2-7; D tentatively fits TRBD1 or TRBD2 (5 bases each). Sequences were obtained from blood. The chain's CDR3 is CASSEWGSWGYEQYF. For the CDR3, the DNA is TGTGCCAGCAGTGAATGGGGGTCCTGGGGCTACGAGCAGTACTTC.